This T cell receptor (beta chain) was captured by sequencing in a study of blood T cell repertoires in COVID-19. This CDR3 is 14 amino acids long. The germline CDR1 and CDR2 sequences are SGHNT and YYREEE (reference sequence). V lost 0 bases, J lost 3 bases, and 7 bases lay in between. The method was immunoSEQ multiplex PCR; TCRdb's version includes in-frame clones alone and lacks a portion of them. The profile shows about 100,000 clones, roughly four fifths of them singletons. The sequencing sample was made of peripheral blood. The chain recombines TRBV5-4 with TRBJ1-5, with D possibly TRBD1 on 5 matching bases. This TCR came from a man aged 55-75 years with acute or convalescent COVID-19. The CDR3 coding sequence is TGTGCCAGCAGCTTGGGACAGAACAATCAGCCCCAGCATTTT. It yields the protein CASSLGQNNQPQHF.